The 14 T cell receptor beta chains below were found in one sample sequenced in a study of blood T cell repertoires in COVID-19. The assay was immunoSEQ multiplex PCR, and TCRdb's table has in-frame clones only and misses some. Of about 100,000 clones in the sample, approximately 91% were seen once. The source material was peripheral blood. These receptors came from a woman between 55 and 75 years old with acute or convalescent COVID-19.

J is TRBJ1-1 and V is TRBV30; 7 bases match TRBD1. Looked up from germline, CDR1 is GTSNPN and CDR2 is SVGIG (reference sequence). After removal of 3 bases from V and 0 bases from J, the junction contained 13 bases not matched to a gene. This CDR3 region has 17 residues. The CDR3 protein is CAWSPRVRGRVNTEAFF. For the CDR3, the DNA is TGTGCCTGGAGCCCACGGGTTAGGGGGCGCGTGAACACTGAAGCTTTCTTT.

The CDR3 DNA reads as TGTGCCACCAGCAGAGCGATAGCGGGAGCATCCTACAATGAGCAGTTCTTC. This encodes CATSRAIAGASYNEQFF. The chain has TRBV15 and TRBJ2-1; TRBD2 matches at 9 bases. Unmatched junction bases numbered 5, after V lost 1 base and J lost 1 base. The CDR3 is 17 residues long. Per germline, CDR1 LNHNV and CDR2 YYDKDF (reference sequence).

This clone has only one observation. The chain carries TRBV25-1 and TRBJ1-2; D is possibly TRBD1 (6 bases). The CDR3 length is 14 residues. Germline V lookup: CDR1 MGHDK, CDR2 SYGVNS. Trimming removed 2 bases at V and 2 bases at J, with 9 bases between. The CDR3 here is CASSEEDSNYGYTF. The CDR3 bases are TGTGCCAGCAGTGAAGAGGACAGCAACTATGGCTACACCTTC.

The chain is built from TRBV18 and TRBJ2-2; D is ambiguous. CDR1 and CDR2 (germline): KGHSH, LQKENI. This CDR3 contains 14 residues. Trimming stripped 3 bases from V and 2 bases from J, with 7 bases between. The chain's CDR3 is CASSPTTNTGELFF. The CDR3 nucleotides are TGTGCCAGCTCACCTACTACTAACACCGGGGAGCTGTTTTTT.

This clone showed up just a few times. The chain recombines TRBV28 with TRBJ2-3, with TRBD2 matching over 10 bases. The trim removed 8 bases at V and 4 bases at J, leaving 9 bases unmatched. Germline CDR1 reads MDHEN; CDR2 reads SYDVKM. This CDR3 region has 15 residues. CDR3 DNA sequence: TGTGCCAGCGCCCAGACTAGCGGGTACTCAGATACGCAGTATTTT. Translated, it gives CASAQTSGYSDTQYF. The full variable domain, in which reference TRBV28 and TRBJ2-3 provide the parts outside the CDR3, is DVKVTQSSRYLVKRTGEKVFLECVQDMDHENMFWYRQDPGLGLRLIYFSYDVKMKEKGDIPEGYSVSREKKERFSLILESASTNQTSMYLCASAQTSGYSDTQYFGPGTRLTVL.

V is TRBV27 and J is TRBJ2-1; 12 bases map to TRBD2. The germline V gene has CDR1 MNHEY and CDR2 SMNVEV (reference sequence). CDR3 length: 17 amino acids. J gave up 6 bases and V 1 base, and 7 bases lay outside the gene matches. The CDR3 protein is CASSLYGLAGPGNEQFF. CDR3 bases: TGTGCCAGCAGTTTATACGGACTAGCGGGACCCGGCAATGAGCAGTTCTTC.

The J gene is TRBJ2-7, the V gene TRBV5-4, with 10 bases that match TRBD2. Germline V gene sequence: CDR1 SGHNT, CDR2 YYREEE (reference sequence). The CDR3 runs 16 residues. J lost 3 bases, V lost 3 bases, and 9 bases had no gene match. The CDR3 protein is CASSWAGTSAYYEQYF. Written as DNA, the CDR3 is TGTGCCAGCAGCTGGGCCGGGACTAGCGCCTACTACGAGCAGTACTTC.

The chain recombines TRBV7-3 with TRBJ2-1; a weak D match, TRBD2 (6 bases). In germline, CDR1 is SGHTA, CDR2 FQGTGA. The V gene lost 2 bases and the J gene lost 5 bases, with 13 bases spanning the gap. This CDR3 is built from 15 residues. This chain's CDR3 is CASSLGGRTNNEQFF. The CDR3, as DNA: TGTGCCAGCAGCTTAGGGGGAAGGACTAACAATGAGCAGTTCTTC.

This rearrangement joins TRBV7-8 to TRBJ2-7, with TRBD1 matching 8 bases. This CDR3 is 14 amino acids long. Trimming at V came to 6 bases and at J to 6 bases, leaving 10 bases not matched to a gene. Germline V gene sequence: CDR1 SGHVS, CDR2 FQNEAQ. The CDR3 DNA is TGTGCCAGCAGTCCCGGGACAGGACGGACCGAGCAGTACGTC. Protein product: CASSPGTGRTEQYV.

The V gene is TRBV3-1 (or the pseudogene TRBV3-2), the J gene TRBJ1-1; 8 bases map to TRBD1. Germline loops: CDR1 LGHDT, CDR2 YNNKEL (reference sequence). The V and J ends lost 5 bases and 2 bases, in that order; junction bases with no gene match: 4. This CDR3 region has 14 residues. The CDR3 nucleotides are TGTGCCAGCAGCTATACAGGGGGTAACACTGAAGCTTTCTTT. The encoded protein is CASSYTGGNTEAFF.

This chain links TRBV5-5 with TRBJ2-7, with 9 nucleotides matching TRBD2. Germline trimming cut 5 bases from V and 1 base from J; bases unmatched to any gene: 7. The germline V gene encodes CDR1 SGHKS and CDR2 YYEKEE (reference sequence). There are 15 residues in the CDR3. The CDR3: CASRAGTSRSYEQYF. CDR3 DNA sequence: TGTGCCAGCAGAGCCGGGACTAGCAGGTCCTACGAGCAGTACTTC. The complete variable domain, with remaining parts taken from reference TRBV5-5 and TRBJ2-7, reads DAGVTQSPTHLIKTRGQQVTLRCSPISGHKSVSWYQQVLGQGPQFIFQYYEKEERGRGNFPDRFSARQFPNYSSELNVNALLLGDSALYLCASRAGTSRSYEQYFGPGTRLTVT.

CDR3 sequence reads: CASSRLAGGNDEQFF. In nucleotides, the CDR3 is TGTGCCAGCAGCAGACTAGCGGGAGGGAACGATGAGCAGTTCTTC. This rearrangement joins TRBV3-1 (or the pseudogene TRBV3-2) to TRBJ2-1; TRBD2 matches at 14 bases. This CDR3 contains 15 residues. Germline-derived CDR1 and CDR2 are LGHDT and YNNKEL (reference sequence). V was clipped by 5 bases and J by 8 bases; unmatched bases: 5.

The rearrangement joins TRBV3-1 (or the pseudogene TRBV3-2) to TRBJ1-2, with D perhaps TRBD1 (5 bases). Trimming pared 4 bases from V and 6 bases from J, leaving 15 bases between. The CDR3 covers 14 residues. Germline-derived CDR1 and CDR2 are LGHDT and YNNKEL (reference sequence). In nucleotides, the CDR3 is TGTGCCAGCAGCCCCGGTATCCTAGGGGATGGCTACACCTTC. This codes for CASSPGILGDGYTF.

The rearrangement joins TRBV9 to TRBJ2-1; 7 bases fit TRBD2. Trimming cost V 4 bases and J 5 bases; bases outside gene matches: 3. CDR1 is SGDLS and CDR2 is YYNGEE in the germline V gene. This CDR3 has 13 amino acids. The CDR3 DNA reads TGTGCCAGCAGCCTCGGGACTAACAATGAGCAGTTCTTC. Residues: CASSLGTNNEQFF.